This TCR beta chain was documented in a study of blood T cell repertoires in COVID-19. The wider study: Italy, Spain and the United States were the sources of the convalescent and acute COVID-19 samples. The cDNA or gDNA used as material had been derived from T cells, B-cell-depleted T cells, or PBMCs.

Authors' methods: The authors estimated nucleated cell counts from reference gene primer amplification. Only in-frame clones appear in the TCRdb table, and some are missing; sequencing was by immunoSEQ multiplex PCR. For V, J and clone size, that table is used; D and trimming come from the DNA. The data show 230,000 or so clones, 80% to 90% seen once. CDR3 size: 14 residues. The V and J genes are TRBV21-1 and TRBJ1-2; the table names TRBD1, a call not compared with the DNA. TRBV21-1 is given as a pseudogene. Specimen: peripheral blood. The sequence came from a man aged 35-49 years who had recovered from COVID-19. Here the CDR3 DNA reads TGTGCCAGCAGCAAACCAGGACACCCCTATGGCTACACCTTC. Translated: CASSKPGHPYGYTF.